A single sample gave rise to the 14 T cell receptor beta chains below, sequenced in a study of cytomegalovirus exposure and HLA in healthy donors. With 60 Vbeta and 13 Jbeta primers, the PCR was carried out. Sequencing used immunoSEQ multiplex PCR; TCRdb keeps in-frame clones, though not all of them. The sample holds tens of thousands of clones, about four fifths seen once. The sequencing sample was made of PBMCs. These TCRs come from a man aged 18 to 29 in good health and CMV-seronegative.

This clone was detected once. CDR3 bases: TGTGCCAGCAGCTTCGACATCTTCCGAGAGACCCAGTACTTC. It yields the protein CASSFDIFRETQYF. V and J are TRBV11-2 and TRBJ2-5; D remains unclear. V lost 3 bases and J 4 bases, leaving 12 bases between the germline ends. CDR1 and CDR2 (germline): SGHAT, FQNNGV. The CDR3 length is 14 residues.

V usage is TRBV29-1 and J usage is TRBJ2-1, with 16 bases that match TRBD2. The germline V gene has CDR1 SQVTM and CDR2 ANQGSEA. The V and J ends lost 4 bases and 0 bases, in that order; junction bases with no gene match: 3. This CDR3 comprises 17 residues. The CDR3 is CSVAGTSGRGSYNEQFF. The CDR3, as DNA: TGCAGCGTTGCGGGGACTAGCGGGAGGGGCTCCTACAATGAGCAGTTCTTC.

V is TRBV6-5 and J is TRBJ2-7; weak D call: TRBD1 (6 bases). This CDR3 spans 15 amino acids. The germline CDR1 and CDR2 sequences are MNHEY and SVGAGI. The V end was cut by 6 bases, the J end by 2 bases, with 17 bases between. The CDR3 is CASRRDTRGTYEQYF. CDR3 DNA sequence: TGTGCCAGCAGAAGGGACACCCGGGGCACCTACGAGCAGTACTTC.

In its sample, this clone was seen once. The chain joins TRBV7-2 to TRBJ1-6; D is undetermined. The germline V gene encodes CDR1 SGHTA and CDR2 FQGNSA. The CDR3 length is 13 residues. Trimming cost V 1 base and J 7 bases, with 5 bases left between them. The CDR3 DNA reads as TGTGCCAGCAGCTTAGTCCGGAATTCACCCCTCCACTTT. It codes for CASSLVRNSPLHF.

V gene TRBV28 combines with J gene TRBJ2-7; D might be TRBD2 (6 bases). Germline lookup yields CDR1 MDHEN and CDR2 SYDVKM. Trimming removed 5 bases at V and 7 bases at J, with 21 bases between. CDR3 length: 15 amino acids. CDR3 sequence reads: CASSALSTGVREQYF. The CDR3 nucleotides are TGTGCCAGCAGTGCCCTCTCTACGGGAGTTCGGGAGCAGTACTTC. The whole variable domain, remainder taken from reference TRBV28 and TRBJ2-7, is DVKVTQSSRYLVKRTGEKVFLECVQDMDHENMFWYRQDPGLGLRLIYFSYDVKMKEKGDIPEGYSVSREKKERFSLILESASTNQTSMYLCASSALSTGVREQYFGPGTRLTVT.

J is TRBJ2-5 and V is TRBV7-2, with 7 bases fitting TRBD1. V gave up 6 bases and J gave up 5 bases; unmatched junction bases: 6. The V gene's germline CDR1 is SGHTA and CDR2 FQGNSA. This CDR3 region has 13 residues. DNA for the CDR3: TGTGCCAGCAGACAAGGGGGCAGGGAGACCCAGTACTTC. Translated: CASRQGGRETQYF.

V is TRBV19 and J is TRBJ1-6, with D perhaps matching TRBD1 (6 bases). The germline V gene encodes CDR1 LNHDA and CDR2 SQIVND (reference sequence). With 8 bases removed from V and 9 bases from J, the gap between germline ends came to 14 bases. The CDR3 runs to 13 residues. DNA of the CDR3: TGTGCCAGTGGGGACACGAAGGTTTCACCCCTCCACTTT. Translating it yields CASGDTKVSPLHF.

The gene calls are TRBV7-9 and TRBJ2-3; TRBD1 is a possible D gene (6 bases). Germline CDR1 is SEHNR and CDR2 is FQNEAQ (reference sequence). The CDR3 sequence is 14 residues long. Trimming took 7 bases from V and 2 from J, leaving 13 bases between them. The CDR3 DNA reads TGTGCCAGCACCCTGGGGGCCTACACAGATACGCAGTATTTT. Encoded protein: CASTLGAYTDTQYF.

The chain joins TRBV7-9 to TRBJ1-1; D gene unclear. Germline V gene data show CDR1 as SEHNR and CDR2 as FQNEAQ (reference sequence). This CDR3 is built from 14 residues. V shed 4 bases and J shed 1 base, with 10 bases lying between them. This chain's CDR3 is CASSYGGSNTEAFF. The DNA of the CDR3 is TGTGCCAGCAGCTATGGCGGATCGAACACTGAAGCTTTCTTT.

The chain is built from TRBV11-2 and TRBJ2-7; 12 bases align to TRBD1. The CDR3 runs to 17 residues. Germline values: CDR1 SGHAT, CDR2 FQNNGV. Unmatched junction bases numbered 13, after V lost 5 bases and J lost 5 bases. The CDR3 spells CASSGLLRDRGRDEQYF. CDR3 in DNA: TGTGCCAGCAGCGGTCTCCTCCGGGACAGGGGGCGCGACGAGCAGTACTTC.

This chain connects TRBV7-2 to TRBJ2-1; a weak D match, TRBD2 (5 bases). The V end was cut by 5 bases, the J end by 7 bases, with 15 bases between. The CDR3 contains 14 residues. CDR1 and CDR2 (germline): SGHTA, FQGNSA. This chain's CDR3 is CASSPRYPGNEQFF. The CDR3 nucleotides are TGTGCCAGCAGCCCTCGGTACCCGGGGAATGAGCAGTTCTTC.

CDR3 bases: TGTGCCAGTAGTGCCGTGACAGGGTTCGGGGAAAAACTGTTTTTT. Encoded protein: CASSAVTGFGEKLFF. This chain links TRBV19 with TRBJ1-4; TRBD1 aligns across 7 bases. CDR3 size: 15 residues. In germline, CDR1 is LNHDA, CDR2 SQIVND (reference sequence). With 5 bases clipped from V and 8 bases from J, the junction kept 11 bases outside the gene matches.

Only one count was recorded for this clone. The chain employs TRBV4-2 and TRBJ2-1; TRBD2 agrees at 10 bases. The CDR3 extends over 17 amino acids. V shed 1 base, J shed 0 bases, and the junction held 3 bases outside the gene matches. CDR1 and CDR2 (germline): LGHNA, YNFKEQ. The CDR3 protein is CASSQVSGRFSYNEQFF. The CDR3 region has the DNA TGTGCCAGCAGCCAAGTTAGCGGGAGGTTCTCCTACAATGAGCAGTTCTTC.

The chain joins TRBV2 to TRBJ1-2; D may be TRBD1 (6 bases). Trimming pared 3 bases from V and 4 bases from J, leaving 9 bases between. This CDR3 has 13 residues. Germline CDR1 and CDR2: SNHLY and FYNNEI. CDR3 DNA sequence: TGTGCCAGCAGTGAGGGGGGGCCCTATGGCTACACCTTC. This gives the protein CASSEGGPYGYTF. The complete variable domain, with remaining parts taken from reference TRBV2 and TRBJ1-2, reads EPEVTQTPSHQVTQMGQEVILRCVPISNHLYFYWYRQILGQKVEFLVSFYNNEISEKSEIFDDQFSVERPDGSNFTLKIRSTKLEDSAMYFCASSEGGPYGYTFGSGTRLTVV.